This T cell receptor beta chain was identified in a study of identical twins. The study, taken as a whole, reports: Twin-shared out-of-frame alpha sequences were enriched for low generation probability. Partly confounded zero-insertion analyses could result from invariant MAIT and iNKT cells.

This clonotype was detected a few times. What it recognizes is unknown. TCRdb re-called the 5' RACE reads with MiXCR, one entry per CDR3 protein. The table lists approximately 500,000 distinct CDR3 sequences, 20% to 25% of them singletons. CDR1 and CDR2 from the germline V gene are ENHRY and SYGVKD. The germline V and J ends were trimmed by 7 bases and 4 bases, with 14 bases remaining between them. The length of the CDR3 is 13 residues. The same data also contributed to another study, on T cells expressing NK-cell markers. As that report states: Sequenced donors, eight in total, included seven who were HCMV-seropositive and one who was seronegative. Questions lingered over whether expanded NKG2C+ T cell clones were HCMV-specific.

The origin of this receptor is a woman aged 18 to 35 in good health. The specimen was CD4+ T cells sorted from blood. V and J are TRBV10-3 and TRBJ2-7; D is tentatively TRBD1 or TRBD2 (5 bases each). CDR3 coding DNA: TGTGCCATCAAGAGGGGTGAGACTTACGAGCAGTACTTC. Protein sequence: CAIKRGETYEQYF.